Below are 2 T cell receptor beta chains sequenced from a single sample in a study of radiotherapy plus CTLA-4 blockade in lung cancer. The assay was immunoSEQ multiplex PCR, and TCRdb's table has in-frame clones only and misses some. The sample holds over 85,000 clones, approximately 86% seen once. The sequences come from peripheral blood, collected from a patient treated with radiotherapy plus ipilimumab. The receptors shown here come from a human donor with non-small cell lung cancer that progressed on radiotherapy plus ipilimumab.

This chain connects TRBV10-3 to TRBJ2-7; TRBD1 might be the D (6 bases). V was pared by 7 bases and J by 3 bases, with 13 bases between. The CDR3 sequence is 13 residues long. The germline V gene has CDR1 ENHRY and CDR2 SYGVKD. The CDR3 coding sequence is TGTGCCATCACCATGGACAGCAACTACGAGCAGTACTTC. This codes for CAITMDSNYEQYF.

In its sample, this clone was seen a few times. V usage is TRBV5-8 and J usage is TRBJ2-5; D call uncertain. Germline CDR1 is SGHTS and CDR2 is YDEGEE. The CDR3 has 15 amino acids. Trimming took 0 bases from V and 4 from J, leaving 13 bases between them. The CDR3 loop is CASSLGRIGGETQYF. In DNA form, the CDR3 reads TGTGCCAGCAGCTTGGGACGAATAGGCGGAGAGACCCAGTACTTC.